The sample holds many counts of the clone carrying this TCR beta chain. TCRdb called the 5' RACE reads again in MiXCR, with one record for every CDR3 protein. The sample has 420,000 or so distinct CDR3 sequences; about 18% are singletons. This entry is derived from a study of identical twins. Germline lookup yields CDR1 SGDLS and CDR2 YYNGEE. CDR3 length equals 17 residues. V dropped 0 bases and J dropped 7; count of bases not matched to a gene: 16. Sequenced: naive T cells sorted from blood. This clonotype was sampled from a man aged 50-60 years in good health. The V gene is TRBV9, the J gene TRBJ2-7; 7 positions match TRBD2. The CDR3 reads CASSVGPGGEERGEQYF. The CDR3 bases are TGTGCCAGCAGCGTAGGCCCAGGAGGGGAAGAGCGGGGAGAGCAGTACTTC. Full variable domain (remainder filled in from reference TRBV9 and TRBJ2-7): DSGVTQTPKHLITATGQRVTLRCSPRSGDLSVYWYQQSLDQGLQFLIQYYNGEERAKGNILERFSAQQFPDLHSELNLSSLELGDSALYFCASSVGPGGEERGEQYFGPGTRLTVT.